The clone carrying this TCR beta chain was detected once. Relative to the germline gene, one junction end is altered; a read error may explain this. The PCR used 60 Vbeta and 13 Jbeta primers. TCRdb's copy holds only in-frame clones and misses some; the assay was immunoSEQ multiplex PCR. The sample shows fewer than 120,000 clones, roughly 78% of them seen only once. This sample is drawn from a study of cytomegalovirus exposure and HLA in healthy donors. This sequence was found in a young woman in good health and CMV-seronegative. Sample: PBMCs.

The CDR3 region is CAGSQDGSGGEDEKLFF. The CDR3 DNA follows: TGCGCCGGCAGCCAAGATGGTTCAGGGGGCGAGGATGAAAAACTGTTTTTT. The rearrangement uses TRBV4-1 and TRBJ1-4, with 8 bases matching TRBD1. Germline V CDR1 and CDR2: MGHRA, YSYEKL. This CDR3 has 17 residues.